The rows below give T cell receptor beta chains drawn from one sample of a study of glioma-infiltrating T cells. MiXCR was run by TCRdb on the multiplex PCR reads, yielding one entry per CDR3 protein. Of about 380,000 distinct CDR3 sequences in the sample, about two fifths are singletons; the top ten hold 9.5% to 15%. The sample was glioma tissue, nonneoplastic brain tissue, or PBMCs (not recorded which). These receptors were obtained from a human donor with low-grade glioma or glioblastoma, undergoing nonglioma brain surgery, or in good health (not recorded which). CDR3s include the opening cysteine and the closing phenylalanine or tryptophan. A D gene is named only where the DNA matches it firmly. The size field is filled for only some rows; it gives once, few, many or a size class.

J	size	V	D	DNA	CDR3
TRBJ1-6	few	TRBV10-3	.	TGTGCCATCCAGGGACACCTAAATAATTCACCCCTCCACTTT	CAIQGHLNNSPLHF
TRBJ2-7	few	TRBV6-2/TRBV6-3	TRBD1	TGTGCCAGCAGTTACTCTGGGACAGACTACGAGCAGTACTTC	CASSYSGTDYEQYF
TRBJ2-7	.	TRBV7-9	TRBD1	TGTGCCAGCAGCCCCCGGGACAGGCCCTCCTACGAGCAGTACTTC	CASSPRDRPSYEQYF
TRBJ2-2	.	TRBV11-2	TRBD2	TGTGCCAGCAGCTTAGTATTAGCGGGGGCGAACACCGGGGAGCTGTTTTTT	CASSLVLAGANTGELFF
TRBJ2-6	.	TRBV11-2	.	TGTGCCAGCAGCCCTCTAGTGGGGTTTGAACGGGGGTCTGGGGCCAACGTCCTGACTTTC	CASSPLVGFERGSGANVLTF
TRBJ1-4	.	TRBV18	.	TGTGCCAGCGGGGATGTTAATGAAAAATTGTTTTTT	CASGDVNEKLFF
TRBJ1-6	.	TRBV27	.	TGTGCCAGCAGTCAGAGGAGCCCGGGGCAGAGAAACTCCTATAATTCACCCCTCCGCTTT	CASSQRSPGQRNSYNSPLRF
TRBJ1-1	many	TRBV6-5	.	TGTGCCAGCAGTTACTACGGGGGGACCACTGAAGCTTTCTTT	CASSYYGGTTEAFF
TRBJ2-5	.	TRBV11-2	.	TGTGCCAGCAGCTTAGCCGCAGGGGTCGAGACCCAGTACTTC	CASSLAAGVETQYF
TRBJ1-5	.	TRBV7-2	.	TGTGCCAGCAGCTTAGCCACAACAGGGAAGAGCAATCAGCCCCAGCATTTT	CASSLATTGKSNQPQHF
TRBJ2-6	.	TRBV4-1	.	TGCGCCAGCAGCCAAGATAACAGGCCTGGGGCCAACGTCCTGACTTTC	CASSQDNRPGANVLTF
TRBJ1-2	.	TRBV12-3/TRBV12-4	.	TGTGCCAGCAGTTTGGAAGGCTTGGGGGGCTACACCTTC	CASSLEGLGGYTF
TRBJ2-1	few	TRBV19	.	TGTGCCAGTAGCGGGAGACAGGGAACCTACAATGAGCAGTTCTTC	CASSGRQGTYNEQFF
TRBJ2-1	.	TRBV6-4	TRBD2	TGTGCCAGCAGTAACAAAGCGGGAGACTCCCCCTACAATGAGCAGTTCTTC	CASSNKAGDSPYNEQFF
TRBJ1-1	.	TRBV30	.	TGTGCCTGGAGTGTACCCGGATCCATTAGAGAAGCTTTCTTT	CAWSVPGSIREAFF
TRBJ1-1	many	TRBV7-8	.	TGTGCCAGCAGCCTCTGGGGACACAACACTGAAGCTTTCTTT	CASSLWGHNTEAFF
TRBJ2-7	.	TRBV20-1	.	TGCAGTGCCAGAGGCCGGCAGGTGACCTACGAGCAGTACTTC	CSARGRQVTYEQYF
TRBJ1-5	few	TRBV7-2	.	TGTGCCAGCAGCTTGGAGTTCAATCAGCCCCAGCATTTT	CASSLEFNQPQHF
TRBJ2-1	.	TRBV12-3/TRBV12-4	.	TGTGCCACCGACTCCTCGTCCCATTCCTACAATGAGCAGTTCTTC	CATDSSSHSYNEQFF
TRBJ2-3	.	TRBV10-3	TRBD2	TGTGCCATCAGTGACGCGGGGGGAGATGCGCAGTATTTT	CAISDAGGDAQYF
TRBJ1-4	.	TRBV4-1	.	TGCGCCAGCAGCCGATCTTTACAGGTTCTTAATGAAAAACTGTTTTTT	CASSRSLQVLNEKLFF
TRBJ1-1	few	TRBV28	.	TGTGCCAGCAGTATAAGAGGGTGGGACACTGAAGCTTTCTTT	CASSIRGWDTEAFF
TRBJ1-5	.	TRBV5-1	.	TGCGCCAGCAGCCCAGACGGAACGGATCAGCCCCAGCATTTT	CASSPDGTDQPQHF
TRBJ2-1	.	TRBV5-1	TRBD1	TGCGCCAGCAGCCCCCAGGGACAGGGGGTGGTTGAGCAGTTCTTC	CASSPQGQGVVEQFF
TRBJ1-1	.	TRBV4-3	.	TGCGCCAGCAGCCAAGATCAGGGCACTGAAGCTTTCTTT	CASSQDQGTEAFF
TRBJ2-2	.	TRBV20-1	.	TGCAGTGCTAGTAGTGGAAGGGAGCTGTTTTTT	CSASSGRELFF
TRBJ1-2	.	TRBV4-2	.	TGTGCCAGCAGCCAAGAATCATGGGGAGCTAACTATGGCCACACCTTC	CASSQESWGANYGHTF
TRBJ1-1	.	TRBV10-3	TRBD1	TGTGCCATCGGAGGGGCAGGGGGGAGGGTCACTGAAGCTTTCTTT	CAIGGAGGRVTEAFF
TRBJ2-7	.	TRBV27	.	TGTGCCAGCAGTCGAGAGGGGATCTGGTACGAGCAGTACTTC	CASSREGIWYEQYF
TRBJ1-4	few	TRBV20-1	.	TGCAGTGCTAGCCTCACCGGAGGAAATGAAAAACTGTTTTTT	CSASLTGGNEKLFF
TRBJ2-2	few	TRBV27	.	TGTGCCAGCAGTTTACTTAGCGTAGGAGCGAACACCGGGGAGCTGTTTTTT	CASSLLSVGANTGELFF
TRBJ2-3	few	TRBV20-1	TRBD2	TGCAGTGCGACCGGGAGGCCGGGCGGCACAGATACGCAGTATTTT	CSATGRPGGTDTQYF
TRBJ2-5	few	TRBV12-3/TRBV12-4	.	TGTGCCAGCAGTTCTCCGGATAAACAGTACTTC	CASSSPDKQYF
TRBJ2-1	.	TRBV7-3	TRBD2	TGTGCCAGCAGCTTAAGAGGTAGCGGGAGAAGTAATGAGCAGTTCTTC	CASSLRGSGRSNEQFF
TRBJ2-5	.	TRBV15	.	TGTCCCACCAGCAGAGCCGGGTCGGAGGCAGGGGAGACCCAGTACTTC	CPTSRAGSEAGETQYF
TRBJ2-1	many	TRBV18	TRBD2	TGTGCCAGCTCACCCTTAGCGGGTAACAATGAGCAGTTCTTC	CASSPLAGNNEQFF
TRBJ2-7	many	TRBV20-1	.	TGCAGTGCTAGAGATAGCCTAGCACACGAGCAGTACTTC	CSARDSLAHEQYF
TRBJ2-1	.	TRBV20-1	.	TGCAGTGCTAGTAAAAGAACATCTTACCCCTCCTACAATGAGCAGTTCTTC	CSASKRTSYPSYNEQFF